This T cell receptor beta chain was documented in a study of blood T cells in healthy people across ages. Collection of about 9.4 milliliters of peripheral blood was performed for each donor. The study isolated at least 6 million PBMCs from each sample. A word on this clonotype: Its target is not known.

The CDR3 loop spans 14 amino acids. The V and J ends lost 6 bases and 5 bases, in that order; junction bases with no gene match: 6. Whole-study results and caveats: Long-lived and aged donors differed, with more naive CD4+ cells and higher diversity in the long-lived. Strong correlation existed between TCR beta diversity and naive T cell percentage.

Using a J-beta primer mix together with a sample-barcoded 5' primer, a second PCR was run for about 6 to 11 cycles. One entry per CDR3 protein results from TCRdb running MiXCR on the 5' RACE reads. The table has 1,500,000 or so distinct CDR3 sequences, 35% to 45% seen once. This chain joins TRBV12-3 or TRBV12-4 and TRBJ1-5; TRBD1 aligns across 8 bases. The sequencing sample was made of blood. The source of this sequence is a young woman in good health. Here the CDR3 reads CASRRDRRDQPQHF. In nucleotides, the CDR3 is TGTGCCAGCAGGCGGGACAGGCGGGATCAGCCCCAGCATTTT.